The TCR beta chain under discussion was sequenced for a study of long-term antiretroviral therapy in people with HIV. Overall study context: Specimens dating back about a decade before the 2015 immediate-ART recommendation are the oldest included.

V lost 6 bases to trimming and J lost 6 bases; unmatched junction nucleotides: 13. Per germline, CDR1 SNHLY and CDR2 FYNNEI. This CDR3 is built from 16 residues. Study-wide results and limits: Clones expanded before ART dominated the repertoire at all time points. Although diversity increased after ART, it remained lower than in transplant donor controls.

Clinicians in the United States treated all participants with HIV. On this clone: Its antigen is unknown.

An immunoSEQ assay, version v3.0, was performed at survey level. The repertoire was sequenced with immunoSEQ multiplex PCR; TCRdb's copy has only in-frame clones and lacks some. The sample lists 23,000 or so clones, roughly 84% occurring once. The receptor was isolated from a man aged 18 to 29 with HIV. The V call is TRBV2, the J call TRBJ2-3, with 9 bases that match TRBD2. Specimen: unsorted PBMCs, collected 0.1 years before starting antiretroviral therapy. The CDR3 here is CASSSILSGGRDTQYF. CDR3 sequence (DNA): TGTGCCAGCAGCTCAATACTGAGCGGGGGGAGGGATACGCAGTATTTT. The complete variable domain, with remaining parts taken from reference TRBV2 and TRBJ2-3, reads EPEVTQTPSHQVTQMGQEVILRCVPISNHLYFYWYRQILGQKVEFLVSFYNNEISEKSEIFDDQFSVERPDGSNFTLKIRSTKLEDSAMYFCASSSILSGGRDTQYFGPGTRLTVL.